The clone carrying this T cell receptor (beta chain) was observed a handful of times. Its antigen is currently unknown. This entry is derived from a study of identical twins. Study-level points and caveats: Fewer insertions marked abundant cord blood beta clonotypes; young adult naive trended weakly, memory not at all.

Germline V gene sequence: CDR1 SNHLY, CDR2 FYNNEI. This CDR3 is built from 16 residues. J gave up 5 bases and V 8 bases, and 11 bases lay outside the gene matches. TCRdb reanalysed the 5' RACE reads using MiXCR and keeps one entry per CDR3 protein. The table has hundreds of thousands of distinct CDR3 sequences, 5.5% to 6.5% seen once. The sequenced sample was naive T cells sorted from blood. The genes are TRBV2 and TRBJ2-2; 10 bases match TRBD2. This receptor was identified in a man younger than 35 in good health. CDR3 sequence: CASRGLAGARTGELFF. In DNA, the CDR3 is TGTGCCAGCCGCGGGCTAGCGGGAGCCCGTACCGGGGAGCTGTTTTTT.